This T cell receptor beta chain was observed in a study of cytomegalovirus exposure and HLA in healthy donors. At the level of the study: Prior work identified some 120 million unique TCR beta sequences in around 170 million T cells.

In the PCR, 60 Vbeta and 13 Jbeta primers were used. Repertoires were generated with immunoSEQ multiplex PCR, while TCRdb's copy carries only in-frame clones and drops some. This table holds 74,000 or so clones, about 80% found once. Trimming took 5 bases from V and 0 from J, leaving 20 bases between them. Per the germline V gene, CDR1 is SEHNR and CDR2 is FQNEAQ (reference sequence). This CDR3 region has 18 residues. The sequence was obtained from a woman between 40 and 50 years old in good health and CMV-seronegative. The rearrangement uses TRBV7-9 and TRBJ2-1; D possibly corresponds to TRBD2 (6 bases). Sequencing input: PBMCs. In DNA, the CDR3 is TGTGCCAGCAGCATCCGGGCTCCTAGCGCTAGCTCCTACAATGAGCAGTTCTTC. It yields the protein CASSIRAPSASSYNEQFF.